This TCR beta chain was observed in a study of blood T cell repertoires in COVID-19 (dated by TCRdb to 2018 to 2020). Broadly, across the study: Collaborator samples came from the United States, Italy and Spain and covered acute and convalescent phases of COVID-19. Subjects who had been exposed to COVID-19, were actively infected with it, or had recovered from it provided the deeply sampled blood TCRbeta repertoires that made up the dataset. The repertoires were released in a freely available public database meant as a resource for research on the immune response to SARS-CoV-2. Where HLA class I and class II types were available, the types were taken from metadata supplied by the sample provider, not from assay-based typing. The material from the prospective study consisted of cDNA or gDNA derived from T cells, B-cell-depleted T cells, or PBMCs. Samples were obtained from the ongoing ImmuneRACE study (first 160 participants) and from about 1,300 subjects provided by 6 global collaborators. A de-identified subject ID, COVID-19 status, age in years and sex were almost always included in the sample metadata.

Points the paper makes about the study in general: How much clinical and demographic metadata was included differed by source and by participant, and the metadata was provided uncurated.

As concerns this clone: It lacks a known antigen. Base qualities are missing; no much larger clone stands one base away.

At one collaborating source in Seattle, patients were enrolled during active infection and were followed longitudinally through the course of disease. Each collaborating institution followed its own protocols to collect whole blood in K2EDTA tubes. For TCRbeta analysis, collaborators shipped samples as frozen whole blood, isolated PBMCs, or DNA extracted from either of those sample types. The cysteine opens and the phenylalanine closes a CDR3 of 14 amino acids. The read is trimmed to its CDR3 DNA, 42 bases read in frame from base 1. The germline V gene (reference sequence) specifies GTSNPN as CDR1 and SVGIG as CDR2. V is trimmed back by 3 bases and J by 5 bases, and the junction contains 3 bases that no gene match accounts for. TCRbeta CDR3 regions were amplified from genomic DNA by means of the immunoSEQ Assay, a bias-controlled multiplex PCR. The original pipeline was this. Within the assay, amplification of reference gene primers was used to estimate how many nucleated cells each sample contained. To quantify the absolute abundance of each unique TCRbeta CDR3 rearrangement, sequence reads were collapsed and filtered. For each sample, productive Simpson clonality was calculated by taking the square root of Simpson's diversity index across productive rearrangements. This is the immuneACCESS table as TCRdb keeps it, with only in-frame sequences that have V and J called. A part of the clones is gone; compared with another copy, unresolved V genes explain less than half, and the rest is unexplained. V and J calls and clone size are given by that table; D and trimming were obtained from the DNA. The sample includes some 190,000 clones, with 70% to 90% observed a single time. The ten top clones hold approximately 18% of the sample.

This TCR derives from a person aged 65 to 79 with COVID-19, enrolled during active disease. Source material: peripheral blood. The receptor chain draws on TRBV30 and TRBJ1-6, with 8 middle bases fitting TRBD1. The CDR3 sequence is CAWSAGQDNSPLHF. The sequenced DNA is TGTGCCTGGAGCGCGGGACAGGATAATTCACCCCTCCACTTT. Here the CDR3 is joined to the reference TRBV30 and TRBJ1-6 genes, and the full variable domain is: SQTIHQWPATLVQPVGSPLSLECTVEGTSNPNLYWYRQAAGRGLQLLFYSVGIGQISSEVPQNLSASRPQDRQFILSSKKLLLSDSGFYLCAWSAGQDNSPLHFGNGTRLTVT.